What follows is one T cell receptor (beta chain) and its context. This entry is derived from a study of blood T cell repertoires in COVID-19. Study context: Sources were T cells, B-cell-depleted T cells, or PBMCs; the material itself was cDNA or gDNA.

Participants were aged about 18 to 100 years from about two dozen US areas. Among Cohort 3 donors, those recovered had two negative PCRs, clearance, or symptom resolution. CDR1 SEHNR and CDR2 FQNEAQ come from the germline V gene (reference sequence). The V end was cut by 5 bases, the J end by 3 bases, with 13 bases between. The CDR3 has 14 amino acids. In the authors' workflow: Nucleated cell counts were estimated from reference gene primer amplification. TCRdb's table, derived via immunoSEQ multiplex PCR, lists solely in-frame clones and lacks some. The V and J calls and clone size come from that table; D and trimming were worked out from the DNA. In the table there are 200,000 to 250,000 clones, around 89% of which are singletons.

Sequencing was performed on PBMCs or T cells enriched from blood (not recorded which). The receptor comes from a woman aged 25-40 years who had recovered from COVID-19. The chain couples TRBV7-9 to TRBJ1-1; a weak D match, TRBD1 (5 bases). This CDR3 is CASSNSGHDTEAFF. The CDR3 DNA is TGTGCCAGCAGCAACTCAGGACACGACACTGAAGCTTTCTTT.